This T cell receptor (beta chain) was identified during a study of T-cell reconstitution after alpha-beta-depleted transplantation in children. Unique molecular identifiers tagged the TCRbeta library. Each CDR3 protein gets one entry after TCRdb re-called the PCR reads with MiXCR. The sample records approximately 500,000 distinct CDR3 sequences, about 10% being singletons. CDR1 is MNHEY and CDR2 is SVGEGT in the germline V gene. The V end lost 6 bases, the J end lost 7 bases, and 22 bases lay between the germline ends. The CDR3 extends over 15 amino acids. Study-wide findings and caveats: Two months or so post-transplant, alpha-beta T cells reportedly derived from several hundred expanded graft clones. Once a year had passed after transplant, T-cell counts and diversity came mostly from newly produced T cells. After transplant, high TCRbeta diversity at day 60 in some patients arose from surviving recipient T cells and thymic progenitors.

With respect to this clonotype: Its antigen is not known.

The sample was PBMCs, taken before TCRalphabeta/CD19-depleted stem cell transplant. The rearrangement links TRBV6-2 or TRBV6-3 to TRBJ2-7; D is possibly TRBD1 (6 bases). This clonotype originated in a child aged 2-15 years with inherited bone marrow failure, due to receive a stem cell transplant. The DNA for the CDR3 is TGTGCCAGCAGACGCCTTCCTTCGGGACAAACGGAGCAGTACTTC. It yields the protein CASRRLPSGQTEQYF.